This T cell receptor beta chain is from a study of cytomegalovirus exposure and HLA in healthy donors. Study outcomes and limitations: The study assumed roughly uniform donor sequencing depth for presence/absence analyses. Later analysis suggested links between common viral pathogens and several top significant clusters.

As regards this clone: Its specificity is unknown.

Both 60 Vbeta primers and 13 Jbeta primers went into the PCR. Some clones are missing from TCRdb's copy, which holds only in-frame ones; the method was immunoSEQ multiplex PCR. The sample has fewer than 200,000 clones, approximately 82% seen once. Samples came from healthy bone marrow donors. Trimming took off 2 bases at V and 4 bases at J, with 18 bases between the two ends. The CDR3 runs 15 residues. Germline CDR1 is GTSNPN and CDR2 is SVGIG (reference sequence). This receptor was taken from a male donor in good health and CMV-seronegative. The chain recombines TRBV30 with TRBJ2-7, with D perhaps TRBD2 (6 bases). Sequencing was carried out using PBMCs. CDR3 nucleotide sequence: TGTGCCTGGAGTTCCCCGGGGGAGTCGGCATACGAGCAGTACTTC. Translation: CAWSSPGESAYEQYF.